The 10 T cell receptor beta chains listed next were all sequenced from one sample in a study of blood T cell repertoires in COVID-19. The assay was immunoSEQ multiplex PCR, and TCRdb's table has in-frame clones only and misses some. The sample contains 150,000 to 200,000 clones, roughly 91% of which appear only once. What was sequenced was peripheral blood. These receptors came from a human donor in a cohort sampled during active COVID-19.

The chain carries TRBV19 and TRBJ2-2; D unresolved. Germline V gene sequence: CDR1 LNHDA, CDR2 SQIVND (reference sequence). V shed 4 bases and J shed 5 bases, with 5 bases lying between them. CDR3 length: 12 residues. CDR3: CASSTHTGELFF. CDR3 sequence (DNA): TGTGCCAGTAGTACCCATACCGGGGAGCTGTTTTTT.

This rearrangement joins TRBV5-3 to TRBJ2-1; the D gene is possibly TRBD2 (6 bases). TRBV5-3 is labeled an ORF, and its function is uncertain. CDR3 length: 14 amino acids. V lost 4 bases to trimming and J lost 9 bases, with 17 bases between them. The CDR3 bases are TGTGCCAGAAGCCTTCTTGGCGGGAAAGGTGAGCAGTTCTTC. Translated: CARSLLGGKGEQFF.

The chain is built from TRBV29-1 and TRBJ2-7, with 7 nucleotides matching TRBD2. This CDR3 spans 14 amino acids. The V segment lost 6 bases and the J segment 9 bases; nucleotides outside the gene matches: 17. The germline gives CDR1 SQVTM, CDR2 ANQGSEA. The CDR3 spells CSVGGGTPGHVQYF. The CDR3 DNA follows: TGCAGCGTCGGCGGGGGAACGCCTGGGCATGTGCAGTACTTC.

This CDR3 reads CASSPGGARFEQYF. The CDR3 DNA reads TGTGCCAGCTCACCGGGAGGGGCACGTTTCGAGCAGTACTTC. V gene TRBV18 combines with J gene TRBJ2-7, with 7 bases matching TRBD2. Looked up from germline, CDR1 is KGHSH and CDR2 is LQKENI. V lost 3 bases, J lost 6 bases, and 8 bases stayed unmatched. This CDR3 spans 14 amino acids.

V usage is TRBV5-1 and J usage is TRBJ2-7, with 8 bases that match TRBD2. The CDR3 length is 17 residues. Per germline, CDR1 SGHRS and CDR2 YFSETQ. The J segment lost 2 bases and the V segment lost 4 bases, leaving 14 bases of the junction unmatched. CDR3 sequence reads: CASSQIPGTSRPYEQYF. The CDR3 DNA reads TGCGCCAGCAGCCAGATTCCCGGGACTAGTCGCCCCTACGAGCAGTACTTC.

This chain joins TRBV28 and TRBJ2-1; 7 nucleotides align to TRBD2. The trim removed 7 bases at V and 1 base at J, leaving 4 bases unmatched. The CDR3 spans 14 residues. Per the germline V gene, CDR1 is MDHEN and CDR2 is SYDVKM. The CDR3 loop is CASMLAVSYNEQFF. The CDR3 DNA reads as TGTGCCAGCATGCTAGCGGTGTCCTACAATGAGCAGTTCTTC.

The chain carries TRBV7-9 and TRBJ2-5; D possibly corresponds to TRBD1 (5 bases). The CDR3 totals 13 residues. Trimming shortened V by 7 bases and J by 1 base, and 10 bases separated the two germline ends. Germline loops: CDR1 SEHNR, CDR2 FQNEAQ (reference sequence). The CDR3 here is CASNRQPQETQYF. Here the CDR3 DNA reads TGTGCCAGCAATCGACAGCCCCAAGAGACCCAGTACTTC.

The CDR3 here is CTSSQDRISGNQPQHF. Here the CDR3 DNA reads TGCACCAGCAGCCAAGATCGAATTTCAGGCAATCAGCCCCAGCATTTT. The V call is TRBV1, the J call TRBJ1-5; TRBD1 is the table's D call and was not checked against the DNA. TRBV1 is termed a pseudogene. This CDR3 has 16 residues.

The chain has TRBV20-1 and TRBJ2-7, with D possibly matching TRBD1 (6 bases). The CDR3 consists of 13 residues. Germline V gene data show CDR1 as DFQATT and CDR2 as SNEGSKA (reference sequence). The V gene lost 5 bases and the J gene lost 1 base, with 12 bases spanning the gap. The CDR3 loop is CSAGAGASYEQYF. CDR3 in DNA: TGCAGTGCTGGTGCAGGGGCTTCCTACGAGCAGTACTTC.

V is TRBV5-6 and J is TRBJ2-7; 10 bases match TRBD2. Germline loops: CDR1 SGHDT, CDR2 YYEEEE. The CDR3 is 14 residues long. V dropped 1 base and J dropped 2; count of bases not matched to a gene: 0. The CDR3 sequence: CASSLLAGAYEQYF. CDR3 bases: TGTGCCAGCAGCTTGCTAGCGGGGGCCTACGAGCAGTACTTC.